This entry lists 29 T cell receptor beta chains sequenced from one sample in a study of T cells after yellow fever vaccination. TCRdb reprocessed the 5' RACE reads with MiXCR, giving one entry per CDR3 protein. The data hold about 350,000 distinct CDR3 sequences, with roughly 12% observed a single time. Sequencing was performed on PBMCs, taken on the day of the first yellow fever vaccination. The receptor set was obtained from a man aged 18 to 29 who received the YFV17D yellow fever vaccine.

Notes on this clonotype: A much larger clonotype is one base distant, so this may be a read error. The genes are TRBV24-1 and TRBJ1-1; no definite D call. The CDR3 sequence is 11 residues long. Germline V gene sequence: CDR1 KGHDR, CDR2 SFDVKD. The CDR3 DNA reads TGTGTCACCAGTGATGGAGTGGAAGCTTTCTTT. Translated, it gives CVTSDGVEAFF.

This clonotype was observed a few times. In DNA form, the CDR3 reads TGTGCCAGCAGCCCTTGGACTAGCCGGCAGACCCAGTACTTC. Amino acids: CASSPWTSRQTQYF. The chain has TRBV27 and TRBJ2-5, with 8 bases lining up with TRBD2. Per the germline V gene, CDR1 is MNHEY and CDR2 is SMNVEV (reference sequence). Unmatched junction bases numbered 9, after V lost 6 bases and J lost 6 bases. The CDR3 contains 14 residues.

This clonotype was detected only a few times. The chain has TRBV21-1 and TRBJ1-2; the D call TRBD1 from the table was never checked on the DNA. TRBV21-1 is deemed a pseudogene. The CDR3 loop spans 20 amino acids. The CDR3 DNA reads as TGTGCCAGCAGCCAAAGAAGGAGTCGGGACAGGGGGCCGCGAAACTATGGCTACACCTTC. This codes for CASSQRRSRDRGPRNYGYTF.

The chain employs TRBV7-2 and TRBJ2-1; TRBD2 aligns across 16 bases. The V gene's germline CDR1 is SGHTA and CDR2 FQGNSA. Unmatched junction bases numbered 6, after V lost 6 bases and J lost 10 bases. This CDR3 has 15 amino acids. CDR3 sequence reads: CASRPGTSGGEEQFF. CDR3 bases: TGTGCCAGCAGACCCGGGACTAGCGGGGGGGAAGAGCAGTTCTTC.

The J gene is TRBJ2-1, the V gene TRBV19, with D tentatively TRBD1 (6 bases). This CDR3 is 16 amino acids long. The V gene's germline CDR1 is LNHDA and CDR2 SQIVND (reference sequence). Between the trimmed V and J ends, which lost 5 bases and 5 bases, there was a span of 19 bases. DNA for the CDR3: TGTGCCAGTAGTTATGGGGGACAAGGTCTCCACAATGAGCAGTTCTTC. It yields the protein CASSYGGQGLHNEQFF. Full variable domain (outside the CDR3, taken from reference TRBV19 and TRBJ2-1): DGGITQSPKYLFRKEGQNVTLSCEQNLNHDAMYWYRQDPGQGLRLIYYSQIVNDFQKGDIAEGYSVSREKKESFPLTVTSAQKNPTAFYLCASSYGGQGLHNEQFFGPGTRLTVL.

The V gene is TRBV6-2 or TRBV6-3, the J gene TRBJ1-1, with TRBD1 identical over 9 bases. With 7 bases clipped from V and 2 bases from J, the junction kept 8 bases outside the gene matches. CDR3 size: 15 residues. The germline V gene has CDR1 MNHEY and CDR2 SVGEGT. The chain's CDR3 is CASNKRGQGNTEAFF. As DNA, the CDR3 is TGTGCCAGCAATAAAAGGGGACAGGGTAACACTGAAGCTTTCTTT.

This clonotype was observed a handful of times. The chain employs TRBV27 and TRBJ2-7; D is ambiguous. CDR1 MNHEY and CDR2 SMNVEV come from the germline V gene (reference sequence). This CDR3 comprises 13 residues. Deletions cut 2 bases from V and 0 bases from J, with 5 bases between. The CDR3 region is CASSLVASYEQYF. CDR3 DNA: TGTGCCAGCAGTTTAGTGGCCTCCTACGAGCAGTACTTC.

The chain combines TRBV5-6 with TRBJ2-5; possible D gene TRBD1, 5 bases. Trimming took off 1 base at V and 2 bases at J, with 9 bases between the two ends. The CDR3 runs 14 residues. Germline V gene lookup returns CDR1 SGHDT and CDR2 YYEEEE. This CDR3 is CASSLKGVQETQYF. The CDR3 DNA reads TGTGCCAGCAGCTTGAAAGGGGTTCAAGAGACCCAGTACTTC.

This chain connects TRBV3-1 to TRBJ1-4, with TRBD1 identical over 8 bases. The CDR3 sequence is 14 residues long. Germline CDR1 LGHDT, CDR2 YNNKEL (reference sequence). V shed 6 bases, J shed 7 bases, and the junction held 7 bases outside the gene matches. CDR3 in amino acids: CASSDRTGREKLFF. CDR3 in DNA: TGTGCCAGCAGTGACAGGACAGGGCGTGAAAAACTGTTTTTT.

This clonotype was counted a few times. The gene calls are TRBV7-9 and TRBJ1-3; no firm D call. This CDR3 is built from 13 residues. CDR1 is SEHNR, CDR2 FQNEAQ, per germline (reference sequence). Trimming took 10 bases from V and 0 from J, leaving 10 bases between them. The chain's CDR3 is CATLHHSGNTIYF. The CDR3 nucleotides read TGTGCCACCCTTCACCACTCTGGAAACACCATATATTTT.

This clonotype showed up just a few times. The chain uses TRBV4-3 and TRBJ2-1; D is possibly TRBD1 (6 bases). There are 15 residues in the CDR3. The V end lost 1 base, the J end lost 6 bases, and 13 bases lay between the germline ends. Germline V CDR1 and CDR2: LGHNA, YSLEER. Here the CDR3 reads CASSQVIGGLNEQFF. Written as DNA, the CDR3 is TGCGCCAGCAGCCAAGTAATAGGGGGTCTCAATGAGCAGTTCTTC.

This clonotype turned up a few times. V and J are TRBV15 and TRBJ2-1, with no clear D. Germline CDR1 and CDR2: LNHNV and YYDKDF (reference sequence). This CDR3 is 16 amino acids long. The germline V and J ends were trimmed by 0 bases and 0 bases, with 9 bases remaining between them. CDR3 nucleotide sequence: TGTGCCACCAGCAGAGAGAGACTTGGCTCCTACAATGAGCAGTTCTTC. Translating gives CATSRERLGSYNEQFF. Looking up the rest from reference TRBV15 and TRBJ2-1 gives the full variable domain: DAMVIQNPRYQVTQFGKPVTLSCSQTLNHNVMYWYQQKSSQAPKLLFHYYDKDFNNEADTPDNFQSRRPNTSFCFLDIRSPGLGDTAMYLCATSRERLGSYNEQFFGPGTRLTVL.

V gene TRBV5-1 combines with J gene TRBJ2-7, with 12 positions matching TRBD1. Germline CDR1 and CDR2: SGHRS and YFSETQ. Unmatched junction bases numbered 5, after V lost 2 bases and J lost 5 bases. The CDR3 spans 15 residues. CDR3 DNA: TGCGCCAGCAGCTTAACCGGGACAGGGGGCGACGAGCAGTACTTC. This encodes CASSLTGTGGDEQYF.

The chain carries TRBV7-2 and TRBJ2-1; TRBD1 is a possible D gene (6 bases). The CDR3 is 15 amino acids. CDR1 is SGHTA, CDR2 FQGNSA, per germline. The V gene lost 5 bases and the J gene lost 9 bases, with 20 bases spanning the gap. Written as DNA, the CDR3 is TGTGCCAGCAGCCCCCCCGGGACAACCGTTCGTGAGCAGTTCTTC. It specifies CASSPPGTTVREQFF.

The rearrangement joins TRBV10-3 to TRBJ2-3; TRBD1 matches 7 bases. CDR1 is ENHRY, CDR2 SYGVKD, per germline. The V and J ends lost 6 bases and 2 bases, in that order; junction bases with no gene match: 8. The CDR3 has 15 amino acids. This CDR3 reads CAIRGLGQYTDTQYF. In DNA, the CDR3 is TGTGCCATCAGAGGCCTGGGACAGTACACAGATACGCAGTATTTT.

This clonotype came up a few times. The chain recombines TRBV5-1 with TRBJ2-3, with 8 bases aligning to TRBD1. The CDR3 runs 15 residues. V was pared by 4 bases and J by 4 bases, with 8 bases of the junction left unmatched. Germline V lookup: CDR1 SGHRS, CDR2 YFSETQ. The CDR3 loop is CASSIQGGEPDTQYF. As DNA, the CDR3 is TGCGCCAGCAGCATACAGGGGGGAGAACCAGATACGCAGTATTTT.

The chain joins TRBV7-2 to TRBJ2-2, with D possibly TRBD2 on 5 matching bases. V shed 3 bases and J shed 4 bases, with 12 bases lying between them. Germline V gene lookup returns CDR1 SGHTA and CDR2 FQGNSA. This CDR3 is 15 amino acids long. CDR3 amino acids: CASSLSVGGTGELFF. The CDR3 nucleotides are TGTGCCAGCAGCTTGTCGGTCGGAGGCACCGGGGAGCTGTTTTTT.

CDR3 in amino acids: CASRDREETQYF. Here the CDR3 DNA reads TGTGCCAGCAGAGACAGGGAAGAGACCCAGTACTTC. The chain couples TRBV2 to TRBJ2-5; 7 bases map to TRBD1. This CDR3 contains 12 residues. Unmatched junction bases numbered 1, after V lost 6 bases and J lost 3 bases. CDR1 SNHLY and CDR2 FYNNEI come from the germline V gene.

The chain carries TRBV7-8 and TRBJ1-2, with 7 positions matching TRBD1. J was trimmed by 9 bases and V by 5 bases; bases with no gene match: 21. This CDR3 has 17 amino acids. Germline V lookup: CDR1 SGHVS, CDR2 FQNEAQ. The CDR3 loop reads CASSLRQGKAGFGRYTF. CDR3 DNA: TGTGCCAGCAGCCTGAGACAGGGAAAAGCTGGTTTTGGTCGCTACACCTTC.

In its sample, this clonotype was seen many times. J is TRBJ2-5 and V is TRBV4-1; TRBD1 matches at 12 bases. Per germline, CDR1 MGHRA and CDR2 YSYEKL. This CDR3 is built from 17 residues. Losses at the gene ends were 0 bases for V and 9 bases for J; bases not matched to a gene: 11. The CDR3 region has the DNA TGCGCCAGCAGCCAAGATGGGGGGGACAGGGGGCAATCGGCCCAGTACTTC. Translated: CASSQDGGDRGQSAQYF.

This clonotype was observed a handful of times. The gene calls are TRBV6-2 or TRBV6-3 and TRBJ2-5; D is unclear. Looked up from germline, CDR1 is MNHEY and CDR2 is SVGEGT. This CDR3 is 17 amino acids long. The V gene lost 5 bases and the J gene lost 2 bases, with 21 bases spanning the gap. CDR3 residues: CASSSYSLGHGQETQYF. DNA of the CDR3: TGTGCCAGCAGTAGTTATAGTCTAGGGCATGGACAAGAGACCCAGTACTTC.

This chain uses TRBV7-2 with TRBJ1-1; possibly TRBD1 for D (6 bases). Germline CDR1 is SGHTA and CDR2 is FQGNSA. The CDR3 contains 14 residues. The V and J ends lost 5 bases and 8 bases respectively, with 18 bases between them. This CDR3 is CASSAFGPDREAFF. DNA of the CDR3: TGTGCCAGCAGCGCCTTTGGGCCTGACAGGGAAGCTTTCTTT.

J is TRBJ2-2 and V is TRBV7-2; D is ambiguous. CDR3 length: 14 residues. Germline V gene data show CDR1 as SGHTA and CDR2 as FQGNSA. V was clipped by 5 bases and J by 2 bases, with 9 bases between them. CDR3 nucleotides: TGTGCCAGCAGCCTCCCCCTAAACACCGGGGAGCTGTTTTTT. Residues: CASSLPLNTGELFF. Combining the CDR3 with reference TRBV7-2 and TRBJ2-2 gives the whole variable domain GAGVSQSPSNKVTEKGKDVELRCDPISGHTALYWYRQSLGQGLEFLIYFQGNSAPDKSGLPSDRFSAERTGGSVSTLTIQRTQQEDSAVYLCASSLPLNTGELFFGEGSRLTVL.

The J gene is TRBJ2-1, the V gene TRBV7-2; D may match TRBD1 or TRBD2 (5 bases each). CDR1 and CDR2 (germline): SGHTA, FQGNSA. CDR3 length equals 14 residues. V lost 2 bases, J lost 9 bases, and 14 bases lay in between. The CDR3 protein is CASSLRGPTSEQFF. The CDR3 DNA is TGTGCCAGCAGCTTACGGGGCCCGACCAGTGAGCAGTTCTTC. Full variable domain (outside the CDR3, taken from reference TRBV7-2 and TRBJ2-1): GAGVSQSPSNKVTEKGKDVELRCDPISGHTALYWYRQSLGQGLEFLIYFQGNSAPDKSGLPSDRFSAERTGGSVSTLTIQRTQQEDSAVYLCASSLRGPTSEQFFGPGTRLTVL.

J is TRBJ2-3 and V is TRBV24-1; 11 bases align to TRBD1. Germline CDR1 KGHDR, CDR2 SFDVKD. There are 15 residues in the CDR3. V shed 4 bases and J 4 bases; nucleotides not matched to a gene: 3. CDR3 nucleotides: TGTGCCACCAGTGACCCGGGACAGGGGGCAGATACGCAGTATTTT. Protein product: CATSDPGQGADTQYF.

This clonotype has just a few counts. The chain carries TRBV20-1 and TRBJ2-1, with TRBD2 matching 10 bases. The germline gives CDR1 DFQATT, CDR2 SNEGSKA (reference sequence). V shed 5 bases, J shed 5 bases, and the junction held 6 bases outside the gene matches. The CDR3 contains 14 residues. Here the CDR3 reads CSAGERGGDNEQFF. Written as DNA, the CDR3 is TGCAGTGCTGGCGAGCGGGGGGGGGACAATGAGCAGTTCTTC.

This clonotype was found a few times. The J gene is TRBJ1-5, the V gene TRBV18, with 9 bases that match TRBD1. In germline, CDR1 is KGHSH, CDR2 LQKENI. Losses at the gene ends were 2 bases for V and 5 bases for J; bases not matched to a gene: 4. The CDR3 extends over 15 amino acids. The DNA for the CDR3 is TGTGCCAGCTCACCAGGGACAGGGAATTATCAGCCCCAGCATTTT. It specifies CASSPGTGNYQPQHF.

This clonotype appeared a few times. The J gene is TRBJ1-4, the V gene TRBV27, with D perhaps TRBD1 (5 bases). The CDR3 spans 13 residues. From germline, CDR1 is MNHEY and CDR2 SMNVEV (reference sequence). Trimming shortened V by 1 base and J by 14 bases, and 14 bases separated the two germline ends. The DNA for the CDR3 is TGTGCCAGCAGTTTATTTCGAGGGACGTACCTGTTTTTT. Translated, it gives CASSLFRGTYLFF.

J is TRBJ1-1 and V is TRBV7-2, with 10 bases matching TRBD1. There are 16 residues in the CDR3. Unmatched junction bases numbered 7, after V lost 4 bases and J lost 2 bases. Per the germline V gene, CDR1 is SGHTA and CDR2 is FQGNSA. The CDR3 reads CASSSAGTGVNTEAFF. The CDR3 coding sequence is TGTGCCAGCAGCTCCGCCGGGACAGGGGTAAACACTGAAGCTTTCTTT.